The 13 T cell receptor beta chains presented below share a single source sample, sequenced in a study of blood T cell repertoires in COVID-19. Profiling relied on immunoSEQ multiplex PCR, and the TCRdb table lists in-frame clones only, not all of them. The data contain tens of thousands of clones, roughly 79% of them singletons. Material: peripheral blood. Receptors originate from a human donor in a cohort sampled during active COVID-19.

V usage is TRBV11-3 and J usage is TRBJ2-1; maybe TRBD2 (6 bases). The ends were cut back, 5 bases at V and 5 bases at J, with 13 bases in the middle. The CDR3 totals 14 residues. Per the germline V gene, CDR1 is SGHNT and CDR2 is YENEEA. The CDR3 DNA sequence: TGTGCCAGCAGCCTGGAACCTAGCGACAATGAGCAGTTCTTC. Translation gives CASSLEPSDNEQFF.

The chain uses TRBV11-2 and TRBJ1-6, with D uncertain. This CDR3 region has 12 residues. Trimming cost V 5 bases and J 10 bases, with 9 bases left between them. The germline V gene encodes CDR1 SGHAT and CDR2 FQNNGV. The CDR3 DNA sequence: TGTGCCAGCAGCAATCCAGGATCACCCCTCCACTTT. Its translation: CASSNPGSPLHF.

This chain joins TRBV28 and TRBJ2-5, with TRBD2 matching 8 bases. CDR1 is MDHEN and CDR2 is SYDVKM in the germline V gene. The V segment lost 5 bases and the J segment 5 bases; nucleotides outside the gene matches: 10. This CDR3 has 15 residues. The CDR3 nucleotides are TGTGCCAGCAGTCCAAGCCGTAGCGGGAAGGAGACCCAGTACTTC. Translated, it gives CASSPSRSGKETQYF.

V is TRBV2 and J is TRBJ2-1, with D tentatively TRBD1 (6 bases). The CDR3 length is 14 residues. With 3 bases removed from V and 3 bases from J, the gap between germline ends came to 9 bases. CDR1 and CDR2 (germline): SNHLY, FYNNEI. The CDR3 region is CASSDRGFYNEQFF. CDR3 in DNA: TGTGCCAGCAGTGACAGGGGATTCTACAATGAGCAGTTCTTC.

V and J are TRBV5-6 and TRBJ1-5; TRBD1 matches 9 bases. This CDR3 is 16 amino acids long. The germline gives CDR1 SGHDT, CDR2 YYEEEE. With 0 bases clipped from V and 9 bases from J, the junction kept 10 bases outside the gene matches. The CDR3 reads CASSLGLDRGNTPQHF. In DNA, the CDR3 is TGTGCCAGCAGCTTGGGGCTGGACAGGGGTAATACGCCCCAGCATTTT.

The gene calls are TRBV2 and TRBJ2-1, with D perhaps matching TRBD1 (6 bases). CDR1 and CDR2 (germline): SNHLY, FYNNEI. V lost 3 bases, J lost 5 bases, and 8 bases lay in between. The CDR3 has 13 amino acids. The CDR3 is CASSETGNNEQFF. The CDR3 DNA follows: TGTGCCAGCAGTGAGACAGGAAACAATGAGCAGTTCTTC.

Of note for this clone: A read error may produce the germline difference seen at one junction end. This sequence joins TRBV6-5 and TRBJ1-2, with 8 bases identical to TRBD1. CDR1 is MNHEY and CDR2 is SVGAGI in the germline V gene. CDR3 length equals 15 residues. The DNA of the CDR3 is TGTGCCAGCACCCGAATAGGACAGGGTAACGATGGCTACACCTTC. It is translated as CASTRIGQGNDGYTF.

V gene TRBV25-1 combines with J gene TRBJ1-2; 7 nucleotides agree with TRBD1. CDR1 is MGHDK, CDR2 SYGVNS, per germline. J lost 4 bases, V lost 10 bases, and 15 bases had no gene match. The CDR3 consists of 15 residues. This CDR3 is CATREGARVIYGYTF. The CDR3 DNA follows: TGTGCCACCCGAGAGGGGGCGCGGGTCATCTATGGCTACACCTTC.

This sequence joins TRBV7-9 and TRBJ2-7, with D possibly TRBD2 on 5 matching bases. This CDR3 is built from 12 residues. Trimming stripped 3 bases from V and 5 bases from J, with 8 bases between. Germline V gene lookup returns CDR1 SEHNR and CDR2 FQNEAQ (reference sequence). The CDR3 nucleotides read TGTGCCAGCAGCTTCGGGGTTAACGAGCAGTACTTC. As protein: CASSFGVNEQYF. The variable domain in full, with the rest retrieved from reference TRBV7-9 and TRBJ2-7, is DTGVSQNPRHKITKRGQNVTFRCDPISEHNRLYWYRQTLGQGPEFLTYFQNEAQLEKSRLLSDRFSAERPKGSFSTLEIQRTEQGDSAMYLCASSFGVNEQYFGPGTRLTVT.

This chain connects TRBV5-1 to TRBJ2-7; no clear D gene. Looked up from germline, CDR1 is SGHRS and CDR2 is YFSETQ. The CDR3 runs to 13 residues. Trimming pared 4 bases from V and 2 bases from J, leaving 10 bases between. Here the CDR3 reads CASSVTPTYEQYF. CDR3 sequence (DNA): TGCGCCAGCAGCGTGACTCCCACCTACGAGCAGTACTTC.

This clone has just a few counts. The V gene is TRBV5-1, the J gene TRBJ2-3, with 11 bases lining up with TRBD2. The CDR3 runs 17 residues. V shed 2 bases, J shed 2 bases, and the junction held 7 bases outside the gene matches. Germline V gives CDR1 SGHRS, CDR2 YFSETQ. The CDR3 DNA follows: TGCGCCAGCAGCTTACTAAATAGCGGGAGGGCCACAGATACGCAGTATTTT. This encodes CASSLLNSGRATDTQYF.

The chain recombines TRBV14 with TRBJ1-2, with no clear D. Germline V gene lookup returns CDR1 SGHDN and CDR2 FVKESK. V lost 2 bases, J lost 2 bases, and 15 bases lay in between. The length of the CDR3 is 16 residues. This CDR3 is CASSQLTTAVNYGYTF. The CDR3 bases are TGTGCCAGCAGCCAACTGACGACTGCCGTAAACTATGGCTACACCTTC.

This clone was picked up one time. The chain links TRBV6-4 to TRBJ1-2; TRBD1 agrees at 8 bases. Trimming at V came to 6 bases and at J to 3 bases, leaving 6 bases not matched to a gene. The CDR3 has 14 amino acids. Germline loops: CDR1 MRHNA, CDR2 SNTAGT. For the CDR3, the DNA is TGTGCCAGCAGCGTCGGACAGGGTGACTATGGCTACACCTTC. This gives the protein CASSVGQGDYGYTF.